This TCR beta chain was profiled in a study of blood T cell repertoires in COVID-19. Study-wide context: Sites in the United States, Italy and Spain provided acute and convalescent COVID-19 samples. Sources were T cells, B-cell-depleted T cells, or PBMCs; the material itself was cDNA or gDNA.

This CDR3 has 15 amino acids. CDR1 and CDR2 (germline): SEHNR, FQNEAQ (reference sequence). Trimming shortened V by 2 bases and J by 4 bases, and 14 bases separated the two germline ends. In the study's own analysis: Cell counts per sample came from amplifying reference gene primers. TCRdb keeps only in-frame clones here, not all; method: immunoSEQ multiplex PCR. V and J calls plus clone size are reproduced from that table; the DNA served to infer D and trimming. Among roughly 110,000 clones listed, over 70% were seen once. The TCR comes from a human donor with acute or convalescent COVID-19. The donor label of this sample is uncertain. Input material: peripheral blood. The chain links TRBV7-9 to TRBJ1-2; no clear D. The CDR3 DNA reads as TGTGCCAGCAGCTTAAACAGCCCTTTCCGCTATGGCTACACCTTC. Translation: CASSLNSPFRYGYTF.